This entry concerns a single TCR beta chain. It lacks a known antigen. No per-base quality is available; no much larger clone lies one base away. These data are taken from a study of regulatory T cells (dated by TCRdb to the late 2010s). With regard to the full study: The study compared T-cell receptor beta repertoires of sorted regulatory, conventional CD4+ and CD8+ T cells in CD3G-deficient patients with those in healthy controls.

Results and caveats for the whole study, not just this receptor: Hydrophobic residues at CDR3 positions 6 and 7 were enriched in conventional CD4+ T cells from CD3G-deficient patients, which suggests more self-reactive specificities. Restricted unique TRB V-J pairs and skewed V and J gene usage were observed in patient repertoires, most markedly in regulatory T cells.

The multiplex PCR relied on 52 forward TRBV primers and 13 reverse TRBJ primers, and amplification bias was corrected through assay-based and computational methods. Within the immunoSEQ assay, multiplex PCR amplified rearranged TRB loci from genomic DNA. An Illumina HiSeq platform was used to sequence the TRB amplicons. The study's processing was this. Raw sequences were error-filtered and aligned to reference gene sequences by custom algorithms, then analyzed with the immunoSEQ online tools. Frequencies of productive and nonproductive TRB rearrangements were assessed among unique sequences as well as among total sequences. Hydrophobicity and amino acid composition of residues 6 and 7 within the TRB CDR3 were used to estimate the potential for self-reactivity. For group comparisons, t tests, Mann-Whitney tests or two-way ANOVA were performed in Prism software. In its TCRdb copy, this immuneACCESS table keeps in-frame sequences only and misses some clones. Where compared with another copy, unresolved V genes explain less than half of these, and the others have no known cause. That table furnishes V, J and clone size, whereas the DNA furnished D and trimming. Here the sample has roughly 15,000 clones; approximately 82% occur a single time. Around 7.8% of the sample is taken by the ten largest.

Every CD3G-deficient patient showed evidence of autoimmunity, and the autoimmunity was more severe in two of the patients. At the time of testing, the patients were between 2 and 39 years old, and their CD4+ and CD8+ T cells had reduced naive proportions and increased memory proportions. CD4+ cells were FACS-sorted into CD25-high CD127-low regulatory T cells and CD25-low CD127-high conventional CD4+ T cells. The patient group comprised roughly 6 individuals with CD3G deficiency. An international network of physicians across the United States, Europe and Asia provided the patient samples and clinical data. Peripheral blood mononuclear cells were isolated by Ficoll density separation. V loses 3 bases of germline sequence and J loses 11 bases, and the interval between the two ends is 14 bases. Sequences MNHNS (CDR1) and SASEGT (CDR2) are obtained from the germline V gene. The CDR3 measures 12 amino acids from cysteine to phenylalanine. Solely the CDR3 DNA is kept, with 36 bases framed from the first base.

Sequenced input: conventional CD4+ T cells sorted from blood. The chain is assembled from TRBV6-1 and TRBJ2-7, and possibly TRBD2, on 5 matching bases. The receptor's source is a person between 30 and 45 years old with CD3G deficiency. The CDR3 amino acid sequence is: CASSDRTEQEYF. Here is the DNA: TGTGCCAGCAGTGATCGGACTGAGCAGGAGTACTTC.